One and the same sample provided the 5 T cell receptor beta chains below, sequenced in a study of tumor and adjacent non-tumor tissue in lung cancer. This sample's RNA came from whole unsorted tissue. Three rounds of nested PCR, following a modified ARM-PCR protocol, produced the TCRbeta library. One entry per CDR3 protein results from TCRdb running MiXCR on the multiplex PCR reads. The sample comprises tens of thousands of distinct CDR3 sequences, around 75% of which are singletons, and about an eighth rests with the top ten. Sequencing input: lung tumor tissue. The receptors originated from a woman aged 45-65 years with non-small cell lung cancer.

This clonotype has ten or more counts. V and J are TRBV29-1 and TRBJ2-7; 7 nucleotides line up with TRBD1. This CDR3 contains 12 residues. The junction had 5 bases not matched to a gene; V was cut back by 7 bases and J by 2 bases. Germline CDR1 reads SQVTM; CDR2 reads ANQGSEA. CDR3 bases: TGCAGCGCTGGACAGGCGCCCTACGAGCAGTACTTC. Residues: CSAGQAPYEQYF.

In the case of this clonotype: At one of its ends the junction is not consistent with the germline gene, which may arise from a read error. The chain has TRBV6-1 and TRBJ2-1, with TRBD2 as a possible D gene (6 bases). The V gene's germline CDR1 is MNHNS and CDR2 SASEGT. The CDR3 is 13 amino acids. The CDR3 reads CASIGTQYSEQFF. CDR3 bases: TGTGCCAGCATCGGGACTCAATACAGTGAGCAGTTCTTC.

For this clonotype: The conserved closing phenylalanine or tryptophan is absent in this CDR3, likely reflecting a read error. This rearrangement joins TRBV20-1 to TRBJ2-1; 13 bases align to TRBD2. Germline-derived CDR1 and CDR2 are DFQATT and SNEGSKA (reference sequence). The CDR3 covers 13 residues. In nucleotides, the CDR3 is TGTAGTGGGACTAGCGGGACTTACAATGAGCAGTTCTTA. Translation gives CSGTSGTYNEQFL.

Comments on this clonotype: One end of the junction does not line up with germline, which may come from a read error. The chain is built from TRBV6-1 and TRBJ2-1, with a weak D call TRBD1 (6 bases). Germline lookup yields CDR1 MNHNS and CDR2 SASEGT. This CDR3 region has 16 residues. CDR3 amino acids: CGSKSLTGSFVDEQFF. CDR3 bases: TGTGGCAGCAAAAGCCTAACAGGGTCCTTTGTGGATGAACAGTTCTTC.

Comments on this clonotype: The junction departs from the called germline gene at one end, perhaps through a read error. The rearrangement joins TRBV6-2 or TRBV6-3 to TRBJ1-5; D not certain. The CDR3 consists of 20 residues. Germline lookup yields CDR1 MNHEY and CDR2 SVGEGT. CDR3 amino acids: CASSFESVVYGSGLNQPQHF. The CDR3 nucleotides are TGTGCCAGTAGTTTCGAATCTGTGGTATATGGCAGCGGTCTTAATCAGCCCCAGCATTTT.